This T cell receptor (beta chain) appears in the sequencing data of a study of cytotoxic CD8 clonotypes in ibrutinib-treated CLL. Study-level information: Partial response occurred in roughly 25 patients and complete response in 2; at median approximately 65 months, around 14 remained remitted and approximately 12 progressed. A median around twelve months of treatment, range 6 to 36, preceded the collection of response samples.

In germline, CDR1 is MGHRA, CDR2 YSYEKL. The length of the CDR3 is 16 residues. Trimming removed 1 base from V and 7 bases from J; junction bases left unmatched: 9. For this clone: Its antigen remains unknown.

Data came from immunoSEQ multiplex PCR; TCRdb stores just in-frame clones and leaves some out. Of around 200,000 clones detected, about four fifths appear once; the ten largest clones hold over 10%. Whole-study results and caveats: Clonality increased at ibrutinib response, then returned toward baseline at progression.

This receptor was identified in a human donor with chronic lymphocytic leukemia. The chain employs TRBV4-1 and TRBJ2-7, with 11 bases that match TRBD2. The input for sequencing was PBMCs, taken after 12 months of ibrutinib treatment. The CDR3 loop reads CASSQGRASGRIEQYF. DNA of the CDR3: TGCGCCAGCAGCCAAGGGAGAGCTAGCGGGAGGATAGAGCAGTACTTC.